This T cell receptor beta chain is drawn from a study of blood T cell repertoires in COVID-19. This CDR3 spans 16 amino acids. The germline V and J ends were trimmed by 5 bases and 1 base, with 15 bases remaining between them. Germline lookup yields CDR1 MNHNY and CDR2 SVGAGI (reference sequence). Sequenced by immunoSEQ multiplex PCR; TCRdb stores in-frame clones only, minus some. In the table there are more than 85,000 clones, roughly 86% of which are singletons. What was sequenced was peripheral blood. The genes are TRBV6-6 and TRBJ1-5; D might be TRBD1 (6 bases). This receptor was taken from a human donor in a cohort sampled during active COVID-19. CDR3: CASSLGGGGSNQPQHF. CDR3 in DNA: TGTGCCAGCAGTCTAGGGGGGGGAGGAAGCAATCAGCCCCAGCATTTT.